The T cell receptor (beta chain) described here comes from a study of breast tumors, draining lymph nodes, adjacent tissues. Study-level findings and limits: Tumor repertoires ranked between lymph nodes and nontumor tissue in diversity, with V and J gene preferences. Tumor T cell lymph node origin was a supported hypothesis, not proven. Tumor and nontumor repertoires were significantly more similar in luminal-like than in basal-like breast cancer. Findings are consistent with lymph node origin and intratumoral expansion of most tumor T cells.

Breast cancer patients provided tissue from their axillary draining lymph nodes. TCRdb reprocessed the multiplex PCR reads via MiXCR and lists one record per CDR3 protein. In the table there are approximately 180,000 distinct CDR3 sequences, roughly a third of which are singletons. As to this clonotype: Its antigen remains unknown.

Sequenced: axillary lymph node tissue. This TCR was recovered from a female donor with breast cancer. Some clones in this sample may be carry-over from other donors' samples.

CDR3 residues: CASRIRVGGGRGYEQYF. CDR3 DNA sequence: TGCGCCAGCAGGATCAGAGTCGGCGGGGGTAGGGGTTACGAGCAGTACTTC. This chain connects TRBV4-3 to TRBJ2-7, with 7 bases identical to TRBD2. V lost 6 bases and J lost 4; bases outside the gene matches: 18. The CDR3 spans 17 residues. Per germline, CDR1 LGHNA and CDR2 YSLEER.